The 22 T cell receptor beta chains below were found in one sample sequenced in a study of shared clonotypes between healthy human individuals. The naive CD8 population came from CD45RO-negative cells selected for CCR7, without terminally differentiated effector memory CD45RA+ cells. Sequencing was performed with immunoSEQ multiplex PCR; in TCRdb, only in-frame clones are kept and a portion is missing. The data show 2 million to 2.5 million clones, with about 95% seen just once and roughly 1% held by the top ten. Sequencing was performed on naive CD8+ T cells sorted from blood. The receptors were gathered from a man between 18 and 29 years old in good health.

The chain has TRBV5-1 and TRBJ2-1; D is perhaps TRBD2 (5 bases). V was pared by 3 bases and J by 8 bases, with 18 bases between. CDR1 is SGHRS and CDR2 is YFSETQ in the germline V gene. The CDR3 runs to 15 residues. Written as DNA, the CDR3 is TGCGCCAGCAGCTGGGATGGGCGGATTAGCGATGAGCAGTTCTTC. It is translated as CASSWDGRISDEQFF.

The chain carries TRBV30 and TRBJ1-1, with D maybe TRBD1 (6 bases). Germline assignment: CDR1 GTSNPN and CDR2 SVGIG (reference sequence). CDR3 length: 13 amino acids. Trimming pared 2 bases from V and 4 bases from J, leaving 11 bases between. The CDR3 nucleotides read TGTGCCTGGAGTCCGGGGGCTGGCACTGAAGCTTTCTTT. As protein: CAWSPGAGTEAFF.

The rearrangement links TRBV6-1 to TRBJ1-2, with D possibly matching TRBD1 (5 bases). CDR1 MNHNS and CDR2 SASEGT come from the germline V gene. The V gene lost 3 bases and the J gene lost 3 bases, with 8 bases spanning the gap. The CDR3 covers 13 residues. Here the CDR3 reads CASSDGAYYGYTF. CDR3 DNA: TGTGCCAGCAGTGACGGGGCCTACTATGGCTACACCTTC.

As regards this clone: The germline gene is not matched at one end of the junction; a read error may be the cause. The chain combines TRBV28 with TRBJ1-2; TRBD1 is a possible D gene (6 bases). The CDR3 extends over 11 amino acids. Germline V gives CDR1 MDHEN, CDR2 SYDVKM. The CDR3 spells CASSLVRKGGF. The CDR3 region has the DNA TGTGCCAGCAGTTTGGTCCGTAAAGGGGGCTTC.

The rearrangement joins TRBV5-6 to TRBJ1-5; the match to TRBD1 covers 11 bases. This CDR3 has 16 amino acids. Germline V gives CDR1 SGHDT, CDR2 YYEEEE. J lost 3 bases, V lost 3 bases, and 5 bases had no gene match. The CDR3, as DNA: TGTGCCAGCAGCTGGGGGACAGGGGGTCCCAATCAGCCCCAGCATTTT. Protein sequence: CASSWGTGGPNQPQHF.

The chain is built from TRBV30 and TRBJ1-5, with D possibly TRBD1 on 5 matching bases. Per germline, CDR1 GTSNPN and CDR2 SVGIG (reference sequence). CDR3 length: 14 residues. The V end lost 7 bases, the J end lost 2 bases, and 15 bases lay between the germline ends. The CDR3 nucleotides read TGTGCCTTCGGGTCAGGGATCGGCAATCAGCCCCAGCATTTT. Amino acid sequence: CAFGSGIGNQPQHF.

V is TRBV10-1 and J is TRBJ2-7, with D possibly TRBD1 on 6 matching bases. Germline CDR1 reads WNHNN; CDR2 reads SYGVQD (reference sequence). The V end lost 2 bases, the J end lost 3 bases, and 8 bases lay between the germline ends. CDR3 length: 13 residues. The CDR3 is CASSEEGGYEQYF. The CDR3 DNA is TGCGCCAGCAGTGAGGAAGGGGGCTACGAGCAGTACTTC.

The chain employs TRBV2 and TRBJ2-2; 13 bases fit TRBD2. Looked up from germline, CDR1 is SNHLY and CDR2 is FYNNEI. The CDR3 is made up of 16 amino acids. With V trimmed by 8 bases and J by 5 bases, 8 bases remained unmatched. In DNA form, the CDR3 reads TGTGCCAGCCTAGGACTAGCGGGAGTTCGGACCGGGGAGCTGTTTTTT. Residues: CASLGLAGVRTGELFF.

This sequence joins TRBV28 and TRBJ1-6; tentatively, D is TRBD1 (6 bases). Germline V lookup: CDR1 MDHEN, CDR2 SYDVKM. The CDR3 sequence is 14 residues long. V was clipped by 1 base and J by 9 bases, with 10 bases between them. The CDR3 DNA is TGTGCCAGCAGTTTATTACAGGGAGGTTCACCCCTCCACTTT. Translating gives CASSLLQGGSPLHF.

The chain couples TRBV4-1 to TRBJ2-3, with TRBD2 matching 8 bases. Germline V gene data show CDR1 as MGHRA and CDR2 as YSYEKL. V was pared by 0 bases and J by 4 bases, with 12 bases of the junction left unmatched. The CDR3 has 18 amino acids. CDR3 DNA: TGCGCCAGCAGCCAAGATCTCGGAGCGGGGGCAGGGGCAGATACGCAGTATTTT. This translates into CASSQDLGAGAGADTQYF.

The chain combines TRBV13 with TRBJ2-3; 12 bases match TRBD2. Germline trimming cut 5 bases from V and 6 bases from J; bases unmatched to any gene: 6. Germline V lookup: CDR1 PRHDT, CDR2 FYEKMQ (reference sequence). There are 15 residues in the CDR3. CDR3 protein: CASSQPSGGDDTQYF. CDR3 DNA: TGTGCCAGCAGCCAACCTAGCGGGGGGGATGATACGCAGTATTTT.

The chain uses TRBV4-2 and TRBJ1-1, with TRBD1 identical over 12 bases. The V gene's germline CDR1 is LGHNA and CDR2 YNFKEQ. The CDR3 covers 18 residues. V was clipped by 0 bases and J by 6 bases; unmatched bases: 11. The CDR3 sequence: CASSQEPGTGGSYAEAFF. The CDR3 nucleotides read TGTGCCAGCAGCCAAGAACCCGGGACAGGGGGCAGTTACGCTGAAGCTTTCTTT.

The CDR3 spells CASRDRATYEQYF. The CDR3 DNA follows: TGTGCCAGCAGGGACAGGGCAACCTACGAGCAGTACTTC. The chain has TRBV6-1 and TRBJ2-7; 8 bases are shared with TRBD1. Germline-derived CDR1 and CDR2 are MNHNS and SASEGT. The CDR3 loop spans 13 amino acids. Unmatched junction bases numbered 3, after V lost 6 bases and J lost 2 bases.

The chain links TRBV27 to TRBJ2-7, with 9 bases lining up with TRBD2. The CDR3 spans 13 residues. V dropped 6 bases and J dropped 5; count of bases not matched to a gene: 5. Looked up from germline, CDR1 is MNHEY and CDR2 is SMNVEV (reference sequence). DNA for the CDR3: TGTGCCAGCAGCCCGGGACTAGCCAACGAGCAGTACTTC. It translates to CASSPGLANEQYF.

About this clone: At the DNA level, this CDR3 is encoded by other sequences in the same sample as well. V usage is TRBV6-5 and J usage is TRBJ2-7; D remains unclear. CDR3 length: 13 residues. Deletions cut 0 bases from V and 3 bases from J, with 6 bases between. Germline values: CDR1 MNHEY, CDR2 SVGAGI. The CDR3 sequence is CASSYSAGYEQYF. CDR3 coding DNA: TGTGCCAGCAGTTACTCTGCCGGCTACGAGCAGTACTTC.

The chain links TRBV6-5 to TRBJ1-2; D remains ambiguous. V gave up 6 bases and J gave up 9 bases, with 14 bases separating them. The CDR3 is 12 residues long. Germline CDR1 reads MNHEY; CDR2 reads SVGAGI. The CDR3 DNA follows: TGTGCCAGCAGAGGGAGTGAGTTGAGCTACACCTTC. As protein: CASRGSELSYTF.

Note on this clone: Given the absence of the conserved phenylalanine or tryptophan at the CDR3 end, a read error is likely. The rearrangement joins TRBV30 to TRBJ1-5; 8 nucleotides match TRBD1. Trimming at V came to 2 bases and at J to 0 bases, leaving 12 bases not matched to a gene. This CDR3 is 18 amino acids long. CDR1 GTSNPN and CDR2 SVGIG come from the germline V gene (reference sequence). The CDR3 sequence is CAWSINRDRIYSNQPQHL. The CDR3 coding sequence is TGTGCCTGGAGTATCAATAGGGACAGGATATATAGCAATCAGCCCCAGCATCTT.

The rearrangement joins TRBV6-6 to TRBJ2-7; 14 positions agree with TRBD2. The V segment lost 7 bases and the J segment 4 bases; nucleotides outside the gene matches: 3. The length of the CDR3 is 14 residues. CDR1 and CDR2 (germline): MNHNY, SVGAGI (reference sequence). CDR3 nucleotides: TGTGCCAGCAAGGGACTAGCGGGGGTATACGAGCAGTACTTC. This codes for CASKGLAGVYEQYF.

This rearrangement joins TRBV6-5 to TRBJ2-3; 9 bases map to TRBD2. Germline lookup yields CDR1 MNHEY and CDR2 SVGAGI. The trim removed 4 bases at V and 5 bases at J, leaving 7 bases unmatched. The CDR3 loop spans 15 amino acids. The CDR3 DNA follows: TGTGCCAGCAGTTTGTCTAGCGGGGTTGGAGATACGCAGTATTTT. It translates to CASSLSSGVGDTQYF.

The chain carries TRBV19 and TRBJ1-5; D uncertain. Germline lookup yields CDR1 LNHDA and CDR2 SQIVND (reference sequence). Trimming cost V 5 bases and J 1 base, with 24 bases left between them. The CDR3 loop spans 19 amino acids. The CDR3 sequence is CASSGRVTGLLWSNQPQHF. The CDR3 coding sequence is TGTGCCAGTAGTGGTAGGGTTACGGGTCTCCTCTGGAGCAATCAGCCCCAGCATTTT. Supplemented by reference TRBV19 and TRBJ1-5, the full variable domain reads DGGITQSPKYLFRKEGQNVTLSCEQNLNHDAMYWYRQDPGQGLRLIYYSQIVNDFQKGDIAEGYSVSREKKESFPLTVTSAQKNPTAFYLCASSGRVTGLLWSNQPQHFGDGTRLSIL.

The chain links TRBV4-1 to TRBJ2-7; 10 nucleotides align to TRBD2. V dropped 0 bases and J dropped 4; count of bases not matched to a gene: 6. CDR1 MGHRA and CDR2 YSYEKL come from the germline V gene. CDR3 length: 16 residues. The CDR3 DNA follows: TGCGCCAGCAGCCAAGATAGGGCTAGCGGGAGTTACGAGCAGTACTTC. Its protein is CASSQDRASGSYEQYF.

This sequence joins TRBV6-1 and TRBJ2-1, with D perhaps TRBD2 (6 bases). Germline V gene sequence: CDR1 MNHNS, CDR2 SASEGT. Between the trimmed V and J ends, which lost 8 bases and 4 bases, there was a span of 15 bases. This CDR3 has 14 amino acids. In DNA, the CDR3 is TGTGCCAGCCGCCCAGCTAGCGAGTACAATGAGCAGTTCTTC. It translates to CASRPASEYNEQFF.